Detailed here is one T cell receptor (beta chain). This entry belongs to a study of cytotoxic CD8 clonotypes in ibrutinib-treated CLL. Study in general: Mean productive templates were approximately 240,000; mean productive rearrangements were 94,082.

Germline CDR1 reads SQVTM; CDR2 reads ANQGSEA. The CDR3 is 12 amino acids. Trimming took off 1 base at V and 3 bases at J, with 5 bases between the two ends. This table comes from immunoSEQ multiplex PCR, and its TCRdb copy is limited to in-frame clones, with some not included. The table has 20,000 to 30,000 clones, about 81% seen once; the top ten hold under 10%. Sequenced material: PBMCs, taken before ibrutinib treatment. This clonotype originated in a human donor with chronic lymphocytic leukemia. This chain uses TRBV29-1 with TRBJ2-3, with D unclear. The CDR3 coding sequence is TGCAGCGTTGAAGTGGGGACAGATACGCAGTATTTT. Amino acid sequence: CSVEVGTDTQYF.